The rows below give T cell receptor beta chains drawn from one sample of a study of blood T cells in healthy people across ages. TCRdb re-analysed the 5' RACE reads in MiXCR, keeping a single row per CDR3 protein. This table has 700,000 to 950,000 distinct CDR3 sequences, roughly 60% appearing once. Input material: blood. These receptors were obtained from a man in his thirties or forties in good health. Both conserved end residues are part of each CDR3. D genes are given only for firm matches. Clone size is stated in some rows and not others, as once, few, many or a class when expanded.

clone_size: .
v_call: TRBV29-1
j_call: TRBJ1-4
d_call: .
cdr3_aa: CSAGVPNEKLFF
cdr3_nt: TGCAGCGCGGGAGTCCCTAATGAAAAACTGTTTTTT

clone_size: few
v_call: TRBV20-1
j_call: TRBJ2-1
d_call: .
cdr3_aa: CSASPRQFAYNEQFF
cdr3_nt: TGCAGTGCTAGCCCTCGACAATTCGCCTACAATGAGCAGTTCTTC

clone_size: once
v_call: TRBV7-2
j_call: TRBJ2-2
d_call: .
cdr3_aa: CASSSSLSAGELFF
cdr3_nt: TGTGCCAGCAGCTCCTCCCTCAGCGCCGGGGAGCTGTTTTTT

clone_size: .
v_call: TRBV20-1
j_call: TRBJ2-7
d_call: TRBD2
cdr3_aa: CSAPGGGRMDEQYF
cdr3_nt: TGCAGTGCCCCGGGGGGCGGGAGGATGGACGAGCAGTACTTC

clone_size: .
v_call: TRBV7-9
j_call: TRBJ1-4
d_call: .
cdr3_aa: CASSSMTMGLFF
cdr3_nt: TGTGCCAGCAGCTCGATGACGATGGGACTGTTTTTT

clone_size: .
v_call: TRBV20-1
j_call: TRBJ2-7
d_call: .
cdr3_aa: CSARDKGGSYEQYF
cdr3_nt: TGCAGTGCTAGAGATAAGGGGGGGTCCTACGAGCAGTACTTC

clone_size: .
v_call: TRBV6-2/TRBV6-3
j_call: TRBJ1-2
d_call: .
cdr3_aa: CASSFLSGYTF
cdr3_nt: TGTGCCAGCAGTTTCCTTTCCGGCTACACCTTC

clone_size: .
v_call: TRBV18
j_call: TRBJ2-5
d_call: TRBD2
cdr3_aa: CASSAGLVEGETQYF
cdr3_nt: TGTGCCAGCTCAGCGGGACTAGTCGAAGGGGAGACCCAGTACTTC

clone_size: few
v_call: TRBV2
j_call: TRBJ1-1
d_call: .
cdr3_aa: CASSNDYTEAFF
cdr3_nt: TGTGCCAGCAGTAATGATTACACTGAAGCTTTCTTT

clone_size: .
v_call: TRBV4-2
j_call: TRBJ2-7
d_call: .
cdr3_aa: CASSQEGALLYEQYF
cdr3_nt: TGTGCCAGCAGCCAAGAAGGGGCCTTGCTCTACGAGCAGTACTTC

clone_size: .
v_call: TRBV12-3/TRBV12-4
j_call: TRBJ1-1
d_call: TRBD1
cdr3_aa: CASSHTGGLNTEAFF
cdr3_nt: TGTGCCAGCAGCCATACAGGGGGCTTGAACACTGAAGCTTTCTTT

clone_size: .
v_call: TRBV12-5
j_call: TRBJ2-1
d_call: TRBD2
cdr3_aa: CASGFWVAGGGGEQFF
cdr3_nt: TGTGCTAGTGGTTTTTGGGTAGCGGGAGGTGGCGGTGAGCAGTTCTTC

clone_size: .
v_call: TRBV4-1
j_call: TRBJ2-1
d_call: .
cdr3_aa: CASSQGVLSSQVGHNEQFF
cdr3_nt: TGCGCCAGCAGCCAAGGGGTGCTCAGTTCTCAAGTCGGCCACAATGAGCAGTTCTTC

clone_size: .
v_call: TRBV27
j_call: TRBJ2-7
d_call: TRBD2
cdr3_aa: CASSELAGTTYEQYF
cdr3_nt: TGTGCCAGCAGTGAGTTAGCGGGAACTACCTACGAGCAGTACTTC

clone_size: few
v_call: TRBV10-2
j_call: TRBJ2-7
d_call: TRBD2
cdr3_aa: CASVTAGGHEQYF
cdr3_nt: TGCGCCAGCGTGACAGCGGGGGGTCACGAGCAGTACTTC

clone_size: once
v_call: TRBV12-5
j_call: TRBJ1-1
d_call: .
cdr3_aa: CASGLVGRGLNTEAFF
cdr3_nt: TGTGCTAGTGGTTTGGTAGGTCGGGGGTTGAACACTGAAGCTTTCTTT

clone_size: .
v_call: TRBV20-1
j_call: TRBJ2-5
d_call: TRBD1
cdr3_aa: CSAPLPGQGFGSPVWEQYF
cdr3_nt: TGCAGTGCCCCCTTACCGGGACAGGGCTTTGGGAGTCCCGTGTGGGAGCAGTACTTC

clone_size: few
v_call: TRBV28
j_call: TRBJ2-7
d_call: TRBD2
cdr3_aa: CASSSTSGSLFGEQYF
cdr3_nt: TGTGCCAGCAGTTCGACTAGCGGGAGCCTTTTCGGCGAGCAGTACTTC

clone_size: .
v_call: TRBV12-3/TRBV12-4
j_call: TRBJ2-3
d_call: .
cdr3_aa: CASSSRPAPDTQYF
cdr3_nt: TGTGCCAGCAGTTCTAGGCCCGCTCCTGATACGCAGTATTTT